Below, one T cell receptor beta chain is given with its context. Its antigen is not identified. The record originates from a study of cytomegalovirus exposure and HLA in healthy donors. The overall study: The roughly 120 validation repertoires, a later analysis reported, used the same platform as the 600 to 700 repertoires from the first cohort.

The ends were cut back, 0 bases at V and 9 bases at J, with 15 bases in the middle. The CDR3 covers 14 residues. Germline CDR1 and CDR2: SGHDT and YYEEEE. The donors formed part of the approximately 120-subject validation cohort, distinct from the roughly 630-subject first cohort. Assay used: immunoSEQ multiplex PCR; TCRdb lists only in-frame clones, some missing. The sample lists 150,000 or so clones; approximately 86% were seen once. Whole-study findings and limits: Despite most TCR sequences being rare, some public TCRs occurred in many donors. Later, an analysis found that TCR clusters from the first cohort tended to co-occur in the 120 validation repertoires.

Source material: PBMCs. This receptor was taken from a man between 18 and 35 years old in good health and CMV-seropositive. This chain joins TRBV5-6 and TRBJ1-2; D gene ambiguous. As DNA, the CDR3 is TGTGCCAGCAGCTTGGAGGCCGGTCGGGTCCGCTACACCTTC. This gives the protein CASSLEAGRVRYTF.